The 21 T cell receptor beta chains below were found in one sample sequenced in a study of blood T cell repertoires in COVID-19. Sequenced by immunoSEQ multiplex PCR; TCRdb stores in-frame clones only, minus some. The sample consists of 180,000 or so clones, over 70% of them appearing once. Sequenced input: peripheral blood. These receptors were obtained from a woman between 35 and 50 years old with COVID-19, enrolled during active disease.

This clone appeared many times. The chain is built from TRBV9 and TRBJ2-1; D call uncertain. The V end lost 2 bases, the J end lost 5 bases, and 8 bases lay between the germline ends. CDR3 size: 13 residues. CDR1 and CDR2 from the germline V gene are SGDLS and YYNGEE. CDR3 in DNA: TGTGCCAGCAGCGTCAGGCGAGACAATGAGCAGTTCTTC. As protein: CASSVRRDNEQFF.

This rearrangement joins TRBV25-1 to TRBJ1-5, with unresolved D. The CDR3 loop spans 13 amino acids. Germline CDR1 MGHDK, CDR2 SYGVNS. The V end was cut by 4 bases, the J end by 3 bases, with 7 bases between. Here the CDR3 DNA reads TGTGCCAGCAGTGCGAGGCTCAATCAGCCCCAGCATTTT. It encodes CASSARLNQPQHF.

The gene calls are TRBV21-1 and TRBJ1-3; TRBD1, the table's D call, lacks a check against the DNA. TRBV21-1 is recorded as a pseudogene. This CDR3 has 21 residues. The CDR3, as DNA: TGTGCCAGCAGCCCTCGACAGGAACCCCAAATTGTAGGCAGCTCTGGAAACACCATATATTTT. Translation gives CASSPRQEPQIVGSSGNTIYF.

The chain recombines TRBV7-8 with TRBJ2-7, with 7 bases that match TRBD1. Germline V gives CDR1 SGHVS, CDR2 FQNEAQ. Trimming took 1 base from V and 3 from J; bases not matched to a gene: 9. The CDR3 runs 16 residues. CDR3 in DNA: TGTGCCAGCAGCTTAGTAAGACAGGGTAAAGGCTACGAGCAGTACTTC. Translated, it gives CASSLVRQGKGYEQYF.

CDR3: CASSTEEDGTYTEAFF. The CDR3 region has the DNA TGTGCCAGCAGCACGGAGGAGGACGGAACATACACTGAAGCTTTCTTT. V gene TRBV21-1 combines with J gene TRBJ1-1. TRBV21-1 represents a pseudogene. The CDR3 totals 16 residues.

The V call is TRBV7-7, the J call TRBJ2-5; perhaps TRBD2 as D (6 bases). Germline assignment: CDR1 SSHAT and CDR2 FNYEAQ (reference sequence). V shed 1 base and J shed 1 base, with 10 bases lying between them. This CDR3 has 15 residues. The CDR3 sequence: CASSLGGTGQETQYF. CDR3 in DNA: TGTGCCAGCAGCTTAGGCGGGACGGGCCAAGAGACCCAGTACTTC.

The V gene is TRBV12-3 or TRBV12-4, the J gene TRBJ1-1; 7 nucleotides line up with TRBD1. The CDR3 is 13 amino acids. V was pared by 6 bases and J by 7 bases, with 8 bases of the junction left unmatched. CDR3 amino acids: CASSAQGVGEAFF. DNA of the CDR3: TGTGCCAGCAGCGCTCAGGGGGTGGGTGAAGCTTTCTTT.

The chain employs TRBV6-5 and TRBJ2-1; 7 nucleotides line up with TRBD2. Germline loops: CDR1 MNHEY, CDR2 SVGAGI. V lost 2 bases, J lost 3 bases, and 1 base stayed unmatched. The CDR3 runs to 14 residues. The DNA for the CDR3 is TGTGCCAGCAGTTACGGCGGGAGCTACAATGAGCAGTTCTTC. This sequence encodes CASSYGGSYNEQFF.

The chain has TRBV7-8 and TRBJ1-1, with unresolved D. The ends were cut back, 2 bases at V and 8 bases at J, with 12 bases in the middle. CDR1 SGHVS and CDR2 FQNEAQ come from the germline V gene. This CDR3 is 13 amino acids long. As DNA, the CDR3 is TGTGCCAGCAGCTTATTGCCGCAGATCGAAGCTTTCTTT. It translates to CASSLLPQIEAFF.

This sequence joins TRBV5-1 and TRBJ2-1; 8 bases agree with TRBD2. Germline CDR1 and CDR2: SGHRS and YFSETQ. The CDR3 is 13 residues long. V lost 5 bases and J lost 6; bases outside the gene matches: 4. CDR3 bases: TGCGCCAGCAGGGGGACTAGTTTCAATGAGCAGTTCTTC. This codes for CASRGTSFNEQFF.

In its sample, this clone was seen many times. The chain carries TRBV2 and TRBJ2-4, with 7 bases lining up with TRBD2. Trimming cost V 0 bases and J 0 bases; bases outside gene matches: 2. CDR1 and CDR2 from the germline V gene are SNHLY and FYNNEI. This CDR3 region has 16 residues. CDR3 DNA sequence: TGTGCCAGCAGTGAAGCCGGCGGGGGAGCCAAAAACATTCAGTACTTC. Translated, it gives CASSEAGGGAKNIQYF.

This chain links TRBV5-1 with TRBJ1-4, with 8 bases that match TRBD1. The junction had 8 bases not matched to a gene; V was cut back by 0 bases and J by 7 bases. In germline, CDR1 is SGHRS, CDR2 YFSETQ. This CDR3 spans 16 amino acids. CDR3 sequence: CASSLVGDRSGEKLFF. The CDR3 nucleotides are TGCGCCAGCAGCTTGGTCGGGGACAGGAGCGGTGAAAAACTGTTTTTT.

The V and J genes are TRBV6-5 and TRBJ1-4, with D unresolved. The germline gives CDR1 MNHEY, CDR2 SVGAGI. The CDR3 runs to 14 residues. Trimming left V 2 bases short and J 10 bases short, with 14 bases between. CDR3 region: CASSYGLERGKLFF. The CDR3 nucleotides are TGTGCCAGCAGTTACGGGTTGGAGCGGGGAAAACTGTTTTTT.

This clone was seen ten or more times. The rearrangement links TRBV7-9 to TRBJ1-1, with D possibly matching TRBD1 (5 bases). The germline V and J ends were trimmed by 5 bases and 5 bases, with 18 bases remaining between them. CDR3 size: 15 residues. CDR1 is SEHNR and CDR2 is FQNEAQ in the germline V gene (reference sequence). The DNA of the CDR3 is TGTGCCAGCAGCCTACCGGCGGGGGTTAGTACTGAAGCTTTCTTT. Translation: CASSLPAGVSTEAFF.

The rearrangement links TRBV21-1 to TRBJ1-4; no DNA check was done on the table's D call, TRBD1. TRBV21-1 is a known pseudogene. This CDR3 region has 18 residues. CDR3 sequence (DNA): TGTGCCAGCAGCAAAGCGGGACAGGGAGATTGCACTAATGAAAAACTGTTTTTT. Residues: CASSKAGQGDCTNEKLFF.

The table lists this clone with a few counts. The chain joins TRBV19 to TRBJ2-7, with D maybe TRBD1 (5 bases). Germline V gene sequence: CDR1 LNHDA, CDR2 SQIVND (reference sequence). V was trimmed by 0 bases and J by 4 bases, leaving 10 bases between them. This CDR3 contains 14 residues. As DNA, the CDR3 is TGTGCCAGTAGTATAGATGGGGCCCTTTACGAGCAGTACTTC. Translation: CASSIDGALYEQYF.

The chain recombines TRBV7-9 with TRBJ1-4, with a possible D match to TRBD1 (6 bases). Looked up from germline, CDR1 is SEHNR and CDR2 is FQNEAQ (reference sequence). The CDR3 sequence is 15 residues long. Trimming removed 7 bases at V and 5 bases at J, with 17 bases between. The CDR3 nucleotides read TGTGCCAGCAACCCTTCCGGACAGTTAAATGAAAAACTGTTTTTT. Encoded protein: CASNPSGQLNEKLFF.

This clone was detected many times. V and J are TRBV5-6 and TRBJ1-2, with TRBD1 matching over 7 bases. V shed 4 bases, J shed 6 bases, and the junction held 6 bases outside the gene matches. The CDR3 is made up of 13 amino acids. Germline V gives CDR1 SGHDT, CDR2 YYEEEE. This chain's CDR3 is CASSLDRANGYTF. In DNA, the CDR3 is TGTGCCAGCAGCCTCGACAGGGCAAATGGCTACACCTTC.

The chain employs TRBV25-1 and TRBJ2-7, with 16 bases lining up with TRBD2. Germline-derived CDR1 and CDR2 are MGHDK and SYGVNS. The CDR3 is 15 residues long. After removal of 10 bases from V and 6 bases from J, the junction contained 9 bases not matched to a gene. The DNA for the CDR3 is TGTGCCACCCCGGGACTAGCGGGAGGGCGTCTCGAGCAGTACTTC. Translating gives CATPGLAGGRLEQYF.

This clone was counted only a few times. V usage is TRBV27 and J usage is TRBJ1-2; D is possibly TRBD1 (6 bases). V lost 6 bases, J lost 5 bases, and 16 bases lay in between. CDR3 length equals 14 residues. Germline CDR1 MNHEY, CDR2 SMNVEV (reference sequence). This chain's CDR3 is CASSRTQQGYGYTF. CDR3 nucleotide sequence: TGTGCCAGCAGCCGAACTCAACAGGGATATGGCTACACCTTC.

This clone was picked up one time. This chain connects TRBV7-8 to TRBJ2-3; the match to TRBD2 covers 13 bases. V was pared by 5 bases and J by 3 bases, with 11 bases of the junction left unmatched. The CDR3 is 18 residues long. From germline, CDR1 is SGHVS and CDR2 FQNEAQ. CDR3 sequence (DNA): TGTGCCAGCAGCCCACTAGCGGGAGGGCCTGGGTTGACAGATACGCAGTATTTT. This translates into CASSPLAGGPGLTDTQYF.